What follows describes a single TCR beta chain. This table comes from immunoSEQ multiplex PCR, and its TCRdb copy is limited to in-frame clones, with some not included. The table records some 96,000 clones, 92% of them present only once. Trimming at V came to 4 bases and at J to 9 bases, leaving 9 bases not matched to a gene. In germline, CDR1 is SGHAT, CDR2 FQNNGV. This CDR3 contains 15 residues. This sample was included in a study of T cell changes during pregnancy in multiple sclerosis. The TCR originated in a female donor with multiple sclerosis, enrolled in a pregnancy study. This chain connects TRBV11-2 to TRBJ2-1, with 10 bases fitting TRBD2. The sequencing used peripheral blood, collected after pregnancy. This chain's CDR3 is CASSSLAGVLGEQFF. The CDR3, as DNA: TGTGCCAGCAGCTCTCTAGCGGGAGTCTTAGGTGAGCAGTTCTTC.